The rows below give T cell receptor beta chains drawn from one sample of a study of identical twins. TCRdb itself ran the 5' RACE reads through MiXCR, one entry per CDR3 protein. The repertoire holds approximately 600,000 distinct CDR3 sequences, 9.6% seen once, with around 3.2% in the top ten. This sample also belongs to another study, concerning yellow fever vaccine responses in identical twins.

Sequencing input: PBMCs. The receptors originated from a woman aged 18-29 years in good health. The CDR3 runs from the conserved cysteine through the conserved F or W. The order of the fields is clone size, D gene, V gene, J gene, CDR3 DNA, CDR3 protein. D genes are given only for firm matches. Part of the rows lack a size; the others show once, few, many or a class for expanded clones.

few,TRBD2,TRBV20-1,TRBJ2-1,TGCAGTGCTAGGGGGAGGGGAGTGAATGAGCAGTTCTTC,CSARGRGVNEQFF
NA,NA,TRBV20-1,TRBJ2-3,TGCAGTGCAATAGACTACTACGGCACAGATACGCAGTATTTT,CSAIDYYGTDTQYF
many,TRBD1,TRBV4-2,TRBJ1-6,TGTGCCAGCAGCCAAGGACAGGGGGGCTTCGAGAATTCACCCCTCCACTTT,CASSQGQGGFENSPLHF
few,NA,TRBV18,TRBJ2-7,TGTGCCAGCTCACGAGGGAAATACGAGCAGTACTTC,CASSRGKYEQYF
NA,NA,TRBV7-8,TRBJ2-7,TGTGCCAGCAGCGAGATACAGGGACCCACCTACGAGCAGTACTTC,CASSEIQGPTYEQYF
few,NA,TRBV12-3/TRBV12-4,TRBJ2-2,TGTGCCAGCAGTTTAGGCCAGGGATATATTACCGGGGAGCTGTTTTTT,CASSLGQGYITGELFF
few,TRBD1,TRBV3-1,TRBJ2-1,TGTGCCAGCAGCCCCAGTCAGGGGGCAATCGACAATGAGCAGTTCTTC,CASSPSQGAIDNEQFF
few,TRBD1,TRBV29-1,TRBJ2-7,TGCAGCGGGGCCCGCGACAGGGGAAACGAGCAGTACTTC,CSGARDRGNEQYF
NA,TRBD2,TRBV7-8,TRBJ2-1,TGTGCCAGCAGCCCCAGCGGGAGGGCCGGGGATGAGCAGTTCTTC,CASSPSGRAGDEQFF
NA,NA,TRBV9,TRBJ2-3,TGTGCCAGCAGCGTAGGTCGCGGGGGCTCAGATACGCAGTATTTT,CASSVGRGGSDTQYF
few,TRBD2,TRBV20-1,TRBJ2-1,TGCAGCTGGGGGGGGAGTCCCTACAATGAGCAGTTCTTC,CSWGGSPYNEQFF
many,TRBD1,TRBV7-2,TRBJ2-1,TGTGCCAGCAGCTCACCGGGACAGGGGAATGAGCAGTTCTTC,CASSSPGQGNEQFF
few,NA,TRBV20-1,TRBJ2-4,TGCAGTGCTAGACATACAGGGGGGGATAGAAACATTCAGTACTTC,CSARHTGGDRNIQYF
few,NA,TRBV30,TRBJ2-4,TGTGCCTGGGCCCCAGGAGCCAAAAACATTCAGTACTTC,CAWAPGAKNIQYF
NA,NA,TRBV18,TRBJ2-1,TGTGCCAGCTCAGCTACCGCAGCCTACAATGAGCAGTTCTTC,CASSATAAYNEQFF
many,TRBD1,TRBV7-9,TRBJ1-4,TGTGCCAGCAGCGTCACAGGGGCAACTAATGAAAAACTGTTTTTT,CASSVTGATNEKLFF
many,TRBD2,TRBV27,TRBJ2-1,TGTGCCAGCGGCCTAGCGGTTCGGGGTGAGCAGTTCTTC,CASGLAVRGEQFF
few,TRBD1,TRBV20-1,TRBJ1-1,TGCAGTGCTCCGGGACAGGGGGTGGTGAACACTGAAGCTTTCTTT,CSAPGQGVVNTEAFF
many,NA,TRBV11-1,TRBJ1-2,TGTGCCAGCAGTGCGTTCCGGGGCTATGGCTACACCTTC,CASSAFRGYGYTF
few,TRBD1,TRBV6-1,TRBJ2-2,TGTGCCAGCAACATCGGGACAGCTAAGACCGGGGAGCTGTTTTTT,CASNIGTAKTGELFF
NA,TRBD2,TRBV12-3/TRBV12-4,TRBJ2-5,TGTGCCAGCAGTTTTGGATTTGGGACTAGCGGGAAAGAGACCCAGTACTTC,CASSFGFGTSGKETQYF
NA,NA,TRBV12-3/TRBV12-4,TRBJ2-1,TGTGCCAGCGTTAGCCTGAGTGAGCAGTTCTTC,CASVSLSEQFF
few,NA,TRBV4-1,TRBJ2-7,TGCGCCAGCAGCCAAGGCAGGGGCGACGAGCAGTACTTC,CASSQGRGDEQYF
many,TRBD1,TRBV12-3/TRBV12-4,TRBJ1-5,TGTGCCAGCACTCCCGGGGCAGGGGGAAATCAGCCCCAGCATTTT,CASTPGAGGNQPQHF
many,TRBD1,TRBV6-5,TRBJ1-1,TGTGCCAGCAGTTACTCGGGACAGGGCCTAAGAGGGACTGAAGCTTTCTTT,CASSYSGQGLRGTEAFF
few,NA,TRBV3-1,TRBJ2-5,TGTGCCAGCAGCCAAGAAGGGTTAATAGGAACCGCTCAGGACTTC,CASSQEGLIGTAQDF